The subject of this entry is one TCR beta chain. The antigen is not known. These data belong to a study of cytomegalovirus exposure and HLA in healthy donors. Study outcomes and limitations: Later, an analysis showed that TCR beta chains associated with HLA were more clonally expanded than others that were equally common. Excluded were some V segments that proved indistinguishable, including TRBV6-2 and TRBV6-3.

The PCR was carried out with 60 Vbeta primers and 13 Jbeta primers. Sequenced by immunoSEQ multiplex PCR; TCRdb stores in-frame clones only, minus some. The sample shows 150,000 to 200,000 clones, about two thirds of them seen only once. Likely unrecorded immune exposures existed in these nominally healthy donors. The CDR3 contains 15 residues. V lost 0 bases, J lost 1 base, and 11 bases lay in between. The germline gives CDR1 SGDLS, CDR2 YYNGEE. J is TRBJ2-7 and V is TRBV9; tentative D call: TRBD1 (6 bases). The sequenced sample was PBMCs. The sequence derives from a man aged 25 to 40 in good health and CMV-seropositive. The CDR3, as DNA: TGTGCCAGCAGCGTAGAGTCAGGGGTGTCCTACGAGCAGTACTTC. This codes for CASSVESGVSYEQYF. The full variable domain, in which reference TRBV9 and TRBJ2-7 provide the parts outside the CDR3, is DSGVTQTPKHLITATGQRVTLRCSPRSGDLSVYWYQQSLDQGLQFLIQYYNGEERAKGNILERFSAQQFPDLHSELNLSSLELGDSALYFCASSVESGVSYEQYFGPGTRLTVT.